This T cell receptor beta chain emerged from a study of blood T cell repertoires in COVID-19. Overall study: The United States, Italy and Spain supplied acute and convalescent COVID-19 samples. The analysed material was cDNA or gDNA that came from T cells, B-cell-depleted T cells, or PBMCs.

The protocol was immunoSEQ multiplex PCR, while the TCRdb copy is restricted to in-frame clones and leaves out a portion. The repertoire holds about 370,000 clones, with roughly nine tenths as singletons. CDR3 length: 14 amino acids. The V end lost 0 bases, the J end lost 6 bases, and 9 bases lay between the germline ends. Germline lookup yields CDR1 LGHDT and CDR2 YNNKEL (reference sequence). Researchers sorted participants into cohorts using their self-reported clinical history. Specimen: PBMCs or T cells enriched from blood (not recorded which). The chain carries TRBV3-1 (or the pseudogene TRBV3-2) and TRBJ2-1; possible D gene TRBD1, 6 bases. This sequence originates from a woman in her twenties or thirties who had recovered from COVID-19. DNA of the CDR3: TGTGCCAGCAGCCAAGATGGGACATTCAATGAGCAGTTCTTC. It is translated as CASSQDGTFNEQFF.